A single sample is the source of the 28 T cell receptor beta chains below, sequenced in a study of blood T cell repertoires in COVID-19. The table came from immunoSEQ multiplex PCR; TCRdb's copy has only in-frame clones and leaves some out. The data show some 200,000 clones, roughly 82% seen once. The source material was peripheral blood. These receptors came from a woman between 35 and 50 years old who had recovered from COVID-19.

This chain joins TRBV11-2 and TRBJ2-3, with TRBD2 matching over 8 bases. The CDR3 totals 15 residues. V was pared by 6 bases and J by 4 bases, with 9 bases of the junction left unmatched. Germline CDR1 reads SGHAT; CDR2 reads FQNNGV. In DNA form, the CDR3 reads TGTGCCAGCAGACCCCGGGGGGGCCAGTCAGATACGCAGTATTTT. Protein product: CASRPRGGQSDTQYF.

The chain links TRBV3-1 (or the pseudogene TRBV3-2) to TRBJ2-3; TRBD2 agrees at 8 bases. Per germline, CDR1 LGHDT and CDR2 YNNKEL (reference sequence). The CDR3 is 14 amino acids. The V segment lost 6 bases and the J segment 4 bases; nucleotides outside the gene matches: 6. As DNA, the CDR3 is TGTGCCAGCAGTTGGACTAGCCCAGCAGATACGCAGTATTTT. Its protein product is CASSWTSPADTQYF.

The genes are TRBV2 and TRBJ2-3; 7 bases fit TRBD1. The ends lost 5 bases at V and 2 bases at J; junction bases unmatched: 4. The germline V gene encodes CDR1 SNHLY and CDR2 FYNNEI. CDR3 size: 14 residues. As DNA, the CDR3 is TGTGCCAGCAGTCCCGGGACAGCCACAGATACGCAGTATTTT. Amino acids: CASSPGTATDTQYF.

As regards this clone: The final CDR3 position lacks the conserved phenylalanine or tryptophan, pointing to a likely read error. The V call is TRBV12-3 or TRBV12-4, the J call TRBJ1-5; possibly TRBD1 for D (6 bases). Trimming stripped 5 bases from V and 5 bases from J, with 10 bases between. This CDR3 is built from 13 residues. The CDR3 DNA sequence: TGTGCCAGCAGTAATTCAGGGGATCAGCCCCAGCATCTT. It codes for CASSNSGDQPQHL.

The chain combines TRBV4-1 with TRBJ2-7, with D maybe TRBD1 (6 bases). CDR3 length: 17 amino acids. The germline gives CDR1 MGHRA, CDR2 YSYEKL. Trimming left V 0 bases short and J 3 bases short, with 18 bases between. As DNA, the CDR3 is TGCGCCAGCAGCCAAGATGGAGGACGGGACACCTACTACGAGCAGTACTTC. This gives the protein CASSQDGGRDTYYEQYF.

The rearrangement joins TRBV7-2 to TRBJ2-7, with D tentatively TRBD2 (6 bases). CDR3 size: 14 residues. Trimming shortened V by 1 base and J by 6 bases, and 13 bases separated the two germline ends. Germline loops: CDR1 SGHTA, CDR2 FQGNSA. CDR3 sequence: CASSLGGVGGEQYF. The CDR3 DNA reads TGTGCCAGCAGCTTAGGCGGGGTCGGGGGCGAGCAGTACTTC.

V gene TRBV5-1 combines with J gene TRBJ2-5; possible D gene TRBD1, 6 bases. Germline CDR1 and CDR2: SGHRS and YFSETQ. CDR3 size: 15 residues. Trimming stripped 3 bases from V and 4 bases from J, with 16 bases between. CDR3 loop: CASSYTGQFLETQYF. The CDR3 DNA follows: TGCGCCAGCAGCTACACAGGACAGTTTTTAGAGACCCAGTACTTC.

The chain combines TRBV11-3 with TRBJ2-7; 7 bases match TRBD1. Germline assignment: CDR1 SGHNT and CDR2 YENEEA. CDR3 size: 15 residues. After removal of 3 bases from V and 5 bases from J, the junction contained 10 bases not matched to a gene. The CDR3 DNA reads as TGTGCCAGCAGCTTGGGGCAGGGGGTAAATCACGAGCAGTACTTC. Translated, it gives CASSLGQGVNHEQYF.

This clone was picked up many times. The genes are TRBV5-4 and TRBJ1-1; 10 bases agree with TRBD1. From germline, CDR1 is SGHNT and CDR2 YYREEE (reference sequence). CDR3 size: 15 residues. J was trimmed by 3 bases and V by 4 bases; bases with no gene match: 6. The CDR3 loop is CASSIGTGAYTEAFF. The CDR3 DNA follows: TGTGCCAGCAGCATAGGGACAGGGGCGTACACTGAAGCTTTCTTT.

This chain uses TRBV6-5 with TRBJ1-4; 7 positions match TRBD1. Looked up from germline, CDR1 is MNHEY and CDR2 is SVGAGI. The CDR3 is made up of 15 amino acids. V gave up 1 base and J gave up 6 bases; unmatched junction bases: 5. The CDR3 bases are TGTGCCAGCAGTTACTATGGGACAGCCGATGAAAAACTGTTTTTT. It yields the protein CASSYYGTADEKLFF.

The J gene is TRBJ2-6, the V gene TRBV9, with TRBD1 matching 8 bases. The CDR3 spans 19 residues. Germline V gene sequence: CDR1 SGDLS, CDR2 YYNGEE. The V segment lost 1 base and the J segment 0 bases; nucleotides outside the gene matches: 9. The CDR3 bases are TGTGCCAGCAGCGTAAGGCCGGGACAGGAGTTCTCTGGGGCCAACGTCCTGACTTTC. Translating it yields CASSVRPGQEFSGANVLTF.

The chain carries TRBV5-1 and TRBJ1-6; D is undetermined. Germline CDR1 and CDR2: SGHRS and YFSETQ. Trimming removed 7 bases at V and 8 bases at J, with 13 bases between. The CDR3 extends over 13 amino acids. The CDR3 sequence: CASSLVEDSPLHF. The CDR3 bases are TGCGCCAGCTCTCTTGTGGAGGATTCACCCCTCCACTTT.

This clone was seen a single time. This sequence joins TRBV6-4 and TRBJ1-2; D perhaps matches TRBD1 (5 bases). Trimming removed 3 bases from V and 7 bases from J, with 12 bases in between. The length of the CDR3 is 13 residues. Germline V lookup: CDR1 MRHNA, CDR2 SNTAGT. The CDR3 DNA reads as TGTGCCAGCAGTGAGCAGGGCGACGGTGGCTACACCTTC. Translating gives CASSEQGDGGYTF.

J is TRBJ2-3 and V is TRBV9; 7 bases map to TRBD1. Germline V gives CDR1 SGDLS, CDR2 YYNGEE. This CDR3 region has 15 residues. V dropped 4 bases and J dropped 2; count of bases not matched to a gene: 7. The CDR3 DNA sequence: TGTGCCAGCAGCCTGAGACAGGGTGTCACAGATACGCAGTATTTT. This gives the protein CASSLRQGVTDTQYF.

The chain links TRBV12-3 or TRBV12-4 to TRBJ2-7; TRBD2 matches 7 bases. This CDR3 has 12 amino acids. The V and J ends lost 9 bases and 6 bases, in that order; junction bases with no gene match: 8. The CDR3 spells CASCPGGSEQYF. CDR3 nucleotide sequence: TGTGCCAGTTGCCCCGGGGGGAGCGAGCAGTACTTC.

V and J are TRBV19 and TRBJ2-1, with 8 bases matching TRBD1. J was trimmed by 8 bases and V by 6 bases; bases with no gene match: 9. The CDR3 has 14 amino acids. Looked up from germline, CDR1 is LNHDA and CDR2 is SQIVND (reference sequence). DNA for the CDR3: TGTGCCAGTAGAGAATTCGGACAGGGTCATGAGCAGTTCTTC. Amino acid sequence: CASREFGQGHEQFF.

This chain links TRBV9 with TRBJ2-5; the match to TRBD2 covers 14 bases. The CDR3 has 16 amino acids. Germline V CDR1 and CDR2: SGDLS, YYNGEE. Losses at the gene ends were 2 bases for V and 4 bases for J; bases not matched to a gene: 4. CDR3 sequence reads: CASSVGGLAGVETQYF. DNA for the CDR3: TGTGCCAGCAGCGTTGGGGGACTAGCGGGGGTAGAGACCCAGTACTTC.

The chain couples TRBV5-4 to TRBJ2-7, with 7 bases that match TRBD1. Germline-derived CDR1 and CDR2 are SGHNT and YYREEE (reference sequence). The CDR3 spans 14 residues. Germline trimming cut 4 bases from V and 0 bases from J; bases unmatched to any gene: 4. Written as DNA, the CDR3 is TGTGCCAGCAGCCTACAGGGGCTCTCCTACGAGCAGTACTTC. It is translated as CASSLQGLSYEQYF.

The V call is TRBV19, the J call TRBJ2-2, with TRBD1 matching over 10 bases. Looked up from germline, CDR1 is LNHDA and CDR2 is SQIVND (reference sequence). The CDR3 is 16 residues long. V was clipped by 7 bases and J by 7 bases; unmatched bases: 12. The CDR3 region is CASTPGDRGRSGELFF. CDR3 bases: TGTGCCAGTACCCCCGGAGACAGGGGGCGAAGCGGGGAGCTGTTTTTT.

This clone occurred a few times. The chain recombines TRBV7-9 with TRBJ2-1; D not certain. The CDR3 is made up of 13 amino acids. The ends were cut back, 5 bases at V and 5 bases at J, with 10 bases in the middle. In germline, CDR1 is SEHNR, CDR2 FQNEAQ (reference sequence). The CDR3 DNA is TGTGCCAGCAGCCCCACTTCGGACAATGAGCAGTTCTTC. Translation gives CASSPTSDNEQFF.

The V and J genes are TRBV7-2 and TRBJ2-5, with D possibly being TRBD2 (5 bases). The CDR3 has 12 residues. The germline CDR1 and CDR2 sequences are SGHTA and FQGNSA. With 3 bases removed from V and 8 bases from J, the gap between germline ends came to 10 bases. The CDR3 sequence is CASSFDGGTQYF. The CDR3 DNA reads TGTGCCAGCAGCTTTGATGGAGGCACCCAGTACTTC.

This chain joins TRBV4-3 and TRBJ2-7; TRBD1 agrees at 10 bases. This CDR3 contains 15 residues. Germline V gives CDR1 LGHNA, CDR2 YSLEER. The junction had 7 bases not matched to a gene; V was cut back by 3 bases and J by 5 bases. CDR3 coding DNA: TGCGCCAGCAGCCATCACCGGACAGGGGGTAACGAGCAGTACTTC. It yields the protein CASSHHRTGGNEQYF.

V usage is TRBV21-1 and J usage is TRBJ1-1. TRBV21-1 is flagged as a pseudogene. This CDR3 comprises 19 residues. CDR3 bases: TGTGCCAGCAGCAAAGGTCCGCCAGAGGCAATCCCCGGGGACACTGAAGCTTTCTTT. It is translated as CASSKGPPEAIPGDTEAFF.

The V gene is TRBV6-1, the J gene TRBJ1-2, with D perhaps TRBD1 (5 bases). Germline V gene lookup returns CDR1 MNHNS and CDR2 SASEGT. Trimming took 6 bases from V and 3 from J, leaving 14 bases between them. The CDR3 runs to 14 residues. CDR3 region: CASSPAGDYYGYTF. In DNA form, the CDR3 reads TGTGCCAGCAGCCCCGCCGGGGACTACTATGGCTACACCTTC.

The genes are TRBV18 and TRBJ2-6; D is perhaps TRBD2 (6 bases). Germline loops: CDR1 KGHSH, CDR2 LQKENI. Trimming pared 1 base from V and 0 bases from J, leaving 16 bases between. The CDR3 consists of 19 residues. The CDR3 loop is CASSPHQPGESSGANVLTF. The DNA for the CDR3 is TGTGCCAGCTCACCACACCAGCCGGGGGAAAGCTCTGGGGCCAACGTCCTGACTTTC.

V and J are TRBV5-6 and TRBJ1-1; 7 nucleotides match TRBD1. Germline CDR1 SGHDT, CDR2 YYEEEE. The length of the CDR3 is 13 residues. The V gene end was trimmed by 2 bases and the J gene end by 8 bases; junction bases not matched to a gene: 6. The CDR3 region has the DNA TGTGCCAGCAGCTTTACGGGACAGCTCGAAGCTTTCTTT. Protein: CASSFTGQLEAFF.

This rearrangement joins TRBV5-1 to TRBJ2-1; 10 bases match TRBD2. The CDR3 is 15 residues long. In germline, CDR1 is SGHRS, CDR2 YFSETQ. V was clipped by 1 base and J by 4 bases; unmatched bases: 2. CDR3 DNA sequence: TGCGCCAGCAGCTTGACTAGCGGGGCATACAATGAGCAGTTCTTC. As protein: CASSLTSGAYNEQFF.

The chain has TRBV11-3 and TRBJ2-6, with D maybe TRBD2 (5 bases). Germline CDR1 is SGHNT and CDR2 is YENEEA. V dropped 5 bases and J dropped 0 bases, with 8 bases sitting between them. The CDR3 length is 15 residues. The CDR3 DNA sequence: TGTGCCAGCAGCAAGAGGGACTCTGGGGCCAACGTCCTGACTTTC. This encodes CASSKRDSGANVLTF.